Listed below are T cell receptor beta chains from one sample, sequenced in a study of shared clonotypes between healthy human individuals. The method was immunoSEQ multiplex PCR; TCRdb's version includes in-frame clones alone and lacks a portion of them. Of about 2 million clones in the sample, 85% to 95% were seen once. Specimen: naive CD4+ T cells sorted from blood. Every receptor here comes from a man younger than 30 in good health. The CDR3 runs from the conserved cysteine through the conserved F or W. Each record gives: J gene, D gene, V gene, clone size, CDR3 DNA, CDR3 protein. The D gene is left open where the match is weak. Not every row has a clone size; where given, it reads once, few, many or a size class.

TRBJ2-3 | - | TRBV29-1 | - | TGCAGCGGTGTAGGGCGCACAGATACGCAGTATTTT | CSGVGRTDTQYF
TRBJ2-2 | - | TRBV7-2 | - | TGTGCCAGCAGCTCGGGCACCGGGGAGCTGTTTTTT | CASSSGTGELFF
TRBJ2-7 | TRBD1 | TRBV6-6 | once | TGTGCCAGCAGTTTCGGACAGGAAAAGACCTACGAGCAGTACTTC | CASSFGQEKTYEQYF
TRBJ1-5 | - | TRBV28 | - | TGTGCCAGCAGCTCTGACAGTTATTATAGCAATCAGCCCCAGCATTTT | CASSSDSYYSNQPQHF
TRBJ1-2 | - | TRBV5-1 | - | TGCGCCAGCAGCTTGTCTCTGCAGGGGTATAACTATGGCTACACCTTC | CASSLSLQGYNYGYTF
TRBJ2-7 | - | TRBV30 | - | TGTGCCTGGAGCGACAGCGGAGGGCAGTACTTC | CAWSDSGGQYF
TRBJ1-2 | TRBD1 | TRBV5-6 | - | TGTGCCAGCAGCTTGGAGGGGGCCGGTAACTATGGCTACACCTTC | CASSLEGAGNYGYTF
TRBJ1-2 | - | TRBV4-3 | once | TGCGCCAGCAGCCAAGACAGGCTCTATGGCTACACCTTC | CASSQDRLYGYTF
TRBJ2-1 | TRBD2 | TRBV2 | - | TGTGCCAGCAGGGGACTAGCGGGAGTCTCCTACAATGAGCAGTTCTTC | CASRGLAGVSYNEQFF
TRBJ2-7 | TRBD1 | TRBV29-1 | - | TGCAGCGTTGGTAGGGACAGGGGCCGGGACGCAAGCTACGAGCAGTACTTC | CSVGRDRGRDASYEQYF
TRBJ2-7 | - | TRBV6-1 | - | TGTGCCAGCAGTGAAGACTTAGCTTACGAGCAGTACTTC | CASSEDLAYEQYF
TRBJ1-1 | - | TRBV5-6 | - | TGTGCCAGCAGCTTCTTTACAGTGAACACTGAAGCTTTCTTT | CASSFFTVNTEAFF
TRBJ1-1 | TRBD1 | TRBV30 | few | TGTGCCTGGAACGACAGGGGCACTGAAGCTTTCTTT | CAWNDRGTEAFF
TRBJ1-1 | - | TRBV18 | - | TGTGCCAGCTCACCACCGGGGTTTACGAACACTGAAGCTTTCTTT | CASSPPGFTNTEAFF
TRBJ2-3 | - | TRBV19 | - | TGTGCCACCGGAGACAGTAAGGAAGATACGCAGTATTTT | CATGDSKEDTQYF
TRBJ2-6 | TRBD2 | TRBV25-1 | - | TGTGCCAGCGCACCAGCGGGAGGTGGGGCCAACGTCCTGACTTTC | CASAPAGGGANVLTF
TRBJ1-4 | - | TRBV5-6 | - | TGTGCCAGCATTTCAGGGCTGGGGAAGGAAAAACTGTTTTTT | CASISGLGKEKLFF
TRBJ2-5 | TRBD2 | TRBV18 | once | TGTGCCAGCTCACCAAAGACTAGCGGGGGAGGAGAGACCCAGTACTTC | CASSPKTSGGGETQYF
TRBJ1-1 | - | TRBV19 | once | TGTGCCAGTACCCTACTGGGGGGGACTGAAGCTTTCTTT | CASTLLGGTEAFF
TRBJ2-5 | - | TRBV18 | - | TGTGCCAGCTCACCACGATCGGACAGCCAAGAGACCCAGTACTTC | CASSPRSDSQETQYF
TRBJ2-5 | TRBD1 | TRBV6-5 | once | TGTGCCAGCACCTCCTGGGGACAGGGGGGGACCCAGTACTTC | CASTSWGQGGTQYF
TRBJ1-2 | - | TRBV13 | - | TGTGCCAGCAGCTTAGTGACAGGAACAACCGCAGGGGGCTACACCTTC | CASSLVTGTTAGGYTF
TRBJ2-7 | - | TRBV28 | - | TGTGCCAGCAGCCCTCCAAATACCTACGAGCAGTACTTC | CASSPPNTYEQYF
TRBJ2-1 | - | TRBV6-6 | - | TGTGCCAGCAGTTACTCGATTTCAGACAATGAGCAGTTCTTC | CASSYSISDNEQFF
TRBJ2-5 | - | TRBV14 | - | TGTGCCAGCAGCCACCCAGGACGGTCACCGTCCCAGTACTTC | CASSHPGRSPSQYF
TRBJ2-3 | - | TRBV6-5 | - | TGTGCCAGCAGAGACGGACTAACAGATACGCAGTATTTT | CASRDGLTDTQYF
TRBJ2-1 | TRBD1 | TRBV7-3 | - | TGTGCCAGCAGCTTAGACAGGGCGAGTGAGCAGTTCTTC | CASSLDRASEQFF
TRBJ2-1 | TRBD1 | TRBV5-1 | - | TGCGCCAGCAGCTTGGGGGACAGGGATAGCAATGAGCAGTTCTTC | CASSLGDRDSNEQFF
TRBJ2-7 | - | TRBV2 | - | TGTGCCAGCAGTGTAGCGCCTAGAACCTACGAGCAGTACTTC | CASSVAPRTYEQYF
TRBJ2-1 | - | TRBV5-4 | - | TGTGCCAGCAGTAAGGACTACAATGAGCAGTTCTTC | CASSKDYNEQFF
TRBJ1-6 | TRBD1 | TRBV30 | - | TGTGCCTGGAGTGCTTCGACAGGGTCCACGAATTCACCCCTCCACTTT | CAWSASTGSTNSPLHF
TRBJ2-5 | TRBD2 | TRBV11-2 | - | TGTGCCAGCAGCTACGACCCAGCGGGGGACCGTGAGACCCAGTACTTC | CASSYDPAGDRETQYF
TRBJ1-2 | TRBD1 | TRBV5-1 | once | TGCGCCAGCAGGTCGGGACAGGGGGTGTATGGCTACACCTTC | CASRSGQGVYGYTF
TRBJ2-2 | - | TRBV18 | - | TGTGCCAGCTCACCACGCCAGGCGAACACCGGGGAGCTGTTTTTT | CASSPRQANTGELFF
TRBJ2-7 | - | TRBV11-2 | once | TGTGCCAGCAGCGTAAACACCGGGACCCCCTACGAGCAGTACTTC | CASSVNTGTPYEQYF
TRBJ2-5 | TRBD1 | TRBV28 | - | TGTGTCAGCAACAGGGGGCAGGAAGAGACCCAGTACTTC | CVSNRGQEETQYF
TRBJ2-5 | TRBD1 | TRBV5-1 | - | TGCGCCAGCAGCATGCAGGGGGCTGTTGAGACCCAGTACTTC | CASSMQGAVETQYF
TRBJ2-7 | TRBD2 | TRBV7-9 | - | TGTGCCAGCAGCAAGGGACTAGCGAACGAGCAGTACTTC | CASSKGLANEQYF
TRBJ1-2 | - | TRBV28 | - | TGTGCCAGCAGTTTACGGACAGATGGCTACACCTTC | CASSLRTDGYTF
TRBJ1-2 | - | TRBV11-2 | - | TGTGCCAGCAGCCCCCGACAGAACTATGGCTACACCTTC | CASSPRQNYGYTF
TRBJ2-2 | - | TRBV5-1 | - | TGCGCCAGCAGCTACGGGGACGAGATTTTGAACACCGGGGAGCTGTTTTTT | CASSYGDEILNTGELFF
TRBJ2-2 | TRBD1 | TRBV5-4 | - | TGTGCCAGCAGCTCTCCCGGGACAGGGATAGCCGGGGAGCTGTTTTTT | CASSSPGTGIAGELFF
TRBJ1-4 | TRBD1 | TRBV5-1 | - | TGCGCCAGCAGCTTGGACCCTACAGGGGGGTTTGAAAAACTGTTTTTT | CASSLDPTGGFEKLFF
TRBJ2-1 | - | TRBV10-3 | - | TGTGCCACCAACCTCCGACAGGGAGGGTACAATGAGCAGTTCTTC | CATNLRQGGYNEQFF
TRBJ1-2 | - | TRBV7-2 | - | TGTGCCAGCAGCTCTAAAGGGCAGGGGAGAGGCTACACCTTC | CASSSKGQGRGYTF